A selection of T cell receptor beta chains follows, all from one sample in a study of OX40 agonist ivuxolimab in advanced cancers. Generated by immunoSEQ multiplex PCR, the TCRdb table keeps only in-frame clones and is missing some. The table has 57,000 or so clones, about 86% seen once; the top ten hold about 0.95%. The sequences come from CD4+ or CD8+ T cells sorted from blood, collected in a trial of the OX40 agonist ivuxolimab. Receptors were obtained from an adult with an advanced solid tumor such as melanoma, head and neck, liver or kidney cancer. Both conserved end residues are part of each CDR3. A D gene is named only where the DNA matches it firmly. Rows may omit the clone size; those that give it use once, few, many or a size class.

d_call j_call v_call clone_size cdr3_nt cdr3_aa
TRBD1 TRBJ1-4 TRBV11-2 NA TGTGCCAGCAGCCAGGCGACAGGGTTCAGAGAAAAACTGTTTTTT CASSQATGFREKLFF
NA TRBJ1-2 TRBV5-6 NA TGTGCCAGCAGCCCTCGGACAGATGGCTACACCTTC CASSPRTDGYTF
NA TRBJ2-7 TRBV2 NA TGTGCCAGCAGTAGGGGGCAGGGGGGGTACGAGCAGTACTTC CASSRGQGGYEQYF
NA TRBJ1-2 TRBV5-1 NA TGCGCCAGCAGCTTATCTTGGGGGGCTGACTATGGCTACACCTTC CASSLSWGADYGYTF
NA TRBJ1-2 TRBV25-1 NA TGTGCCAGCTGGGATGGGGACCACTATGGCTACACCTTC CASWDGDHYGYTF
TRBD2 TRBJ2-2 TRBV9 NA TGTGCCAGCAGCGTAGGTAGCGGGAGGGCCCAAGTGAACACCGGGGAGCTGTTTTTT CASSVGSGRAQVNTGELFF
NA TRBJ2-1 TRBV29-1 NA TGCAGCGGTGAGGGGGAAGCACTTGTGGAGCAGTTCTTC CSGEGEALVEQFF
NA TRBJ1-2 TRBV5-1 NA TGCGCCAGCACCCCAACAGGGAACTATGGCTACACCTTC CASTPTGNYGYTF
TRBD2 TRBJ2-1 TRBV5-1 NA TGCGCCAGCAGGCCTAGCGGGGGGGCCTACAATGAGCAGTTCTTC CASRPSGGAYNEQFF
TRBD1 TRBJ1-5 TRBV19 NA TGTGCCAGTAGGGAGACAGGGGGCCCCGTTAGCAATCAGCCCCAGCATTTT CASRETGGPVSNQPQHF
TRBD2 TRBJ2-7 TRBV18 NA TGTGCCAGCTCACATCCGGGGGAGGGATACGAGCAGTACTTC CASSHPGEGYEQYF
NA TRBJ2-7 TRBV28 NA TGTGCCAGCAGTTTATCCCTAGGGGCTAAAGAGCAGTACTTC CASSLSLGAKEQYF
NA TRBJ2-7 TRBV7-6 NA TGTGCCAGCAGCAACAGGGGAGGCTACGAGCAGTACTTC CASSNRGGYEQYF
NA TRBJ2-5 TRBV30 NA TGTGCCTGGGAGCAAGAGACCCAGTACTTC CAWEQETQYF
NA TRBJ2-3 TRBV5-1 NA TGCGCCAGCAGCGCCGGCACACCAACTAGCACAGATACGCAGTATTTT CASSAGTPTSTDTQYF
NA TRBJ2-5 TRBV5-1 NA TGCGCCAGCAGCTTAGCGACTAGCCAAGAGACCCAGTACTTC CASSLATSQETQYF
NA TRBJ2-2 TRBV29-1 NA TGCAGCGCCGGACAGTTCGCGAACACCGGGGAGCTGTTTTTT CSAGQFANTGELFF
TRBD1 TRBJ1-1 TRBV14 NA TGTGCCAGTAGAAGACAGGGTTTGTACACTGAAGCTTTCTTT CASRRQGLYTEAFF
TRBD2 TRBJ2-1 TRBV28 NA TGTGCCAGCGGTGGAGCGGGAGTTTCCTACAATGAGCAGTTCTTC CASGGAGVSYNEQFF
TRBD2 TRBJ2-3 TRBV4-2 NA TGTGCCAGCAGCCACGGGGGGGCCGGGACAGATACGCAGTATTTT CASSHGGAGTDTQYF
NA TRBJ1-1 TRBV19 NA TGTGCCAGTAGTACCCGGGATTTCATGAACACTGAAGCTTTCTTT CASSTRDFMNTEAFF
NA TRBJ1-6 TRBV9 NA TGTGCCAGCAGCGCAGGGGTAAATTCACCCCTCCACTTT CASSAGVNSPLHF
NA TRBJ2-3 TRBV28 NA TGTGCCAGCAGCGACAGGATCGGCACAGATACGCAGTATTTT CASSDRIGTDTQYF
TRBD1 TRBJ2-7 TRBV6-6 NA TGTGCCAGCAGCACTAATCCGGGACAGGCCTCCTACGAGCAGTACTTC CASSTNPGQASYEQYF
NA TRBJ1-6 TRBV5-4 NA TGTGCCAGCAGCCTCGAGGGCATAGTGGATTCACCCCTCCACTTT CASSLEGIVDSPLHF
NA TRBJ2-1 TRBV4-1 few TGCGCCAGCAGCCAAGATTCGGCAAGAAATGAGCAGTTCTTC CASSQDSARNEQFF
NA TRBJ2-7 TRBV14 NA TGTGCCAGCAGCCAAGGAAAGGGGCTGGGCTACGAGCAGTACTTC CASSQGKGLGYEQYF
NA TRBJ1-4 TRBV5-3 NA TGTGCCAGAAGCCGATCGAGGACAGTTAATGAAAAACTGTTTTTT CARSRSRTVNEKLFF
NA TRBJ2-2 TRBV19 NA TGTGCCAGTTTGCTGGGGGTGAACACCGGGGAGCTGTTTTTT CASLLGVNTGELFF
TRBD2 TRBJ2-2 TRBV30 NA TGTGCCTGGATTGGAGCGGGAGGGCTCACCGGGGAGCTGTTTTTT CAWIGAGGLTGELFF
NA TRBJ1-5 TRBV28 NA TGTGCCAGCAAGACCAGGGAATCTAGCAATCAGCCCCAGCATTTT CASKTRESSNQPQHF
TRBD1 TRBJ1-3 TRBV19 NA TGTGCCAGTAGTAGCGAGGGGGCGAACACCATATATTTT CASSSEGANTIYF
NA TRBJ1-1 TRBV19 NA TGTGCCAGTACCCCATCCTGGGGGCAGGAAGCTTTCTTT CASTPSWGQEAFF
NA TRBJ2-3 TRBV7-9 NA TGTGCCAGCAGCTCCACAGATACGCAGTATTTT CASSSTDTQYF
TRBD2 TRBJ2-3 TRBV5-1 NA TGCGCCAGCAGCGGGTCGAGCGGGATGAATGGAGATACGCAGTATTTT CASSGSSGMNGDTQYF
TRBD1 TRBJ2-1 TRBV7-8 NA TGTGCCAGCAGCCCTGGACAGGGCGCGGCTCTAAGTGCCTACAATGAGCAGTTCTTC CASSPGQGAALSAYNEQFF
TRBD2 TRBJ2-7 TRBV7-2 NA TGTGCCAGCAGGTCGACCGGGACTAGCGGGGGAGCCGAGCAGTACTTC CASRSTGTSGGAEQYF
TRBD1 TRBJ1-5 TRBV5-4 NA TGTGCCAGCAGCGTGACGGGACAGGGGGCGAATCAGCCCCAGCATTTT CASSVTGQGANQPQHF
NA TRBJ2-5 TRBV4-1 NA TGCGCCAGCAGCCCATCCCCGGGACAATCGTCCCAGTACTTC CASSPSPGQSSQYF
TRBD1 TRBJ2-2 TRBV19 few TGTGCCAGTAGTGTCGGACAGGCGACCACCGGGGAGCTGTTTTTT CASSVGQATTGELFF
NA TRBJ2-4 TRBV4-2 NA TGTGCCAGCAGCCAAGACGCAGGGGGGGACATTCAGTACTTC CASSQDAGGDIQYF
TRBD1 TRBJ1-2 TRBV9 NA TGTGCCAGCAGCGTAGCAGGACAGGGTTTAGCCTATGGCTACACCTTC CASSVAGQGLAYGYTF
NA TRBJ1-5 TRBV30 few TGTGCCTGGAGTGGACGACAGGTCAATCAGCCCCAGCATTTT CAWSGRQVNQPQHF
TRBD1 TRBJ1-2 TRBV6-5 once TGTGCCAGCAGTAACAGGGGGCGTAACTATGGCTACACCTTC CASSNRGRNYGYTF
TRBD2 TRBJ2-3 TRBV6-1 NA TGTGCCAGCAGTGTCGAATGGACTAGCGGCACAGATACGCAGTATTTT CASSVEWTSGTDTQYF
NA TRBJ2-5 TRBV13 NA TGTGCCAGCAGCCCATCTGGGCCGCTTGGTGAGACCCAGTACTTC CASSPSGPLGETQYF
NA TRBJ1-1 TRBV6-1 NA TGTGCCAGCAGTGAAGCTTGGGGGGGGGCTTTCTTT CASSEAWGGAFF
NA TRBJ2-3 TRBV5-1 NA TGCGCCAGCAGGAACGGTGTTAACACAGATACGCAGTATTTT CASRNGVNTDTQYF
NA TRBJ1-4 TRBV5-1 NA TGCGCCAGCAGCTTGATGCCAACTAATGAAAAACTGTTTTTT CASSLMPTNEKLFF